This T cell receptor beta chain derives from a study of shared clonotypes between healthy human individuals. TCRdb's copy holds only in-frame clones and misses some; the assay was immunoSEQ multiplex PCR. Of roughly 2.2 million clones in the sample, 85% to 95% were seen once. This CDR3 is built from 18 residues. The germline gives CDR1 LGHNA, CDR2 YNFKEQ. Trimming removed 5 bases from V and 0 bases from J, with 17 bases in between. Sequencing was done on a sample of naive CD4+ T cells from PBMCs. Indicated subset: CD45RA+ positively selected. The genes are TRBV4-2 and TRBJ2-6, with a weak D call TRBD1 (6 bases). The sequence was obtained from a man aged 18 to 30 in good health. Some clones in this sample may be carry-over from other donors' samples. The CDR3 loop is CASSFRQDIRSGANVLTF. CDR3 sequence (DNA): TGTGCCAGCAGCTTCCGACAGGACATCCGCTCTGGGGCCAACGTCCTGACTTTC.